The next 10 T cell receptor beta chains were all read from a single sample in a study of cytomegalovirus exposure and HLA in healthy donors (dated by TCRdb to about 2017). The library was produced with the immunoSEQ multiplex PCR assay. For the multiplex PCR, a mixture combining 60 forward primers for TCR Vbeta segments and 13 reverse primers for TCR Jbeta segments was used. TCRdb carries this immuneACCESS record with in-frame sequences only. Its versions omit some clonotypes, under half of them owing to an unresolved V gene in the studies checked, with the rest unexplained. A total of about 190,000 clones appear in this sample, about four fifths of them only once. Around 9.6% of the sample comes from the top ten. The sequenced material came from PBMCs. The receptor set was obtained from a woman between 50 and 59 years old in good health and CMV-seropositive.

The chain uses TRBV6-5 and TRBJ2-7; 7 bases agree with TRBD1. Germline CDR1 reads MNHEY; CDR2 reads SVGAGI. This CDR3 is built from 12 residues. J gave up 5 bases and V 5 bases, and 3 bases lay outside the gene matches. This CDR3 is CASSNRGHEQYF. The CDR3 nucleotides read TGTGCCAGCAGTAACAGGGGCCACGAGCAGTACTTC.

The V gene is TRBV15, the J gene TRBJ2-3; 8 nucleotides line up with TRBD1. After removal of 3 bases from V and 0 bases from J, the junction contained 8 bases not matched to a gene. The germline gives CDR1 LNHNV, CDR2 YYDKDF (reference sequence). The CDR3 is made up of 17 amino acids. CDR3 residues: CATSRSGTGTSTDTQYF. The DNA for the CDR3 is TGTGCCACCAGCAGGTCCGGGACAGGAACTAGCACAGATACGCAGTATTTT.

The gene calls are TRBV5-1 and TRBJ2-3, with D possibly TRBD2 on 7 matching bases. The CDR3 spans 16 residues. The V gene lost 2 bases and the J gene lost 5 bases, with 18 bases spanning the gap. The V gene's germline CDR1 is SGHRS and CDR2 YFSETQ. The CDR3 sequence is CASSFRGGATGDTQYF. CDR3 sequence (DNA): TGCGCCAGCAGCTTTCGAGGGGGGGCCACTGGAGATACGCAGTATTTT.

The DNA of the CDR3 is TGTGCCAGCAGCAGGACAGGGACGGACGAGCAGTACTTC. As protein: CASSRTGTDEQYF. The chain carries TRBV6-1 and TRBJ2-7; the match to TRBD1 covers 8 bases. This CDR3 has 13 residues. The V gene end was trimmed by 6 bases and the J gene end by 5 bases; junction bases not matched to a gene: 6. CDR1 MNHNS and CDR2 SASEGT come from the germline V gene.

The CDR3: CASSPPATNEKLFF. The CDR3 region has the DNA TGTGCCAGCTCCCCCCCGGCAACTAATGAAAAACTGTTTTTT. The V and J genes are TRBV18 and TRBJ1-4; the D is unclear. The CDR3 consists of 14 residues. The V end lost 6 bases, the J end lost 0 bases, and 8 bases lay between the germline ends. Germline lookup yields CDR1 KGHSH and CDR2 LQKENI. Full variable domain (missing parts from reference TRBV18 and TRBJ1-4): NAGVMQNPRHLVRRRGQEARLRCSPMKGHSHVYWYRQLPEEGLKFMVYLQKENIIDESGMPKERFSAEFPKEGPSILRIQQVVRGDSAAYFCASSPPATNEKLFFGSGTQLSVL.

The CDR3 coding sequence is TGTGCCAGCAGCGGAGGGACAGGGAGTTACGATACGCAGTATTTT. Encoded protein: CASSGGTGSYDTQYF. The V call is TRBV9, the J call TRBJ2-3; 9 nucleotides agree with TRBD1. The CDR3 spans 15 residues. The V segment lost 3 bases and the J segment 6 bases; nucleotides outside the gene matches: 8. Per the germline V gene, CDR1 is SGDLS and CDR2 is YYNGEE.

The chain joins TRBV14 to TRBJ1-2; D might be TRBD1 (6 bases). Trimming removed 0 bases at V and 6 bases at J, with 17 bases between. CDR1 SGHDN and CDR2 FVKESK come from the germline V gene. This CDR3 is 16 amino acids long. CDR3 DNA: TGTGCCAGCAGCCAAGATCCCGGGGGGCGGTATGATGGCTACACCTTC. This translates into CASSQDPGGRYDGYTF. The variable domain in full, completed from reference TRBV14 and TRBJ1-2, reads EAGVTQFPSHSVIEKGQTVTLRCDPISGHDNLYWYRRVMGKEIKFLLHFVKESKQDESGMPNNRFLAERTGGTYSTLKVQPAELEDSGVYFCASSQDPGGRYDGYTFGSGTRLTVV.

This chain joins TRBV19 and TRBJ2-3; no firm D call. In germline, CDR1 is LNHDA, CDR2 SQIVND (reference sequence). This CDR3 is 10 amino acids long. The CDR3 spells CASGADTQYF. The CDR3 DNA reads as TGTGCTTCGGGTGCAGATACGCAGTATTTT.

This chain joins TRBV9 and TRBJ1-4; the match to TRBD1 covers 8 bases. Per the germline V gene, CDR1 is SGDLS and CDR2 is YYNGEE. This CDR3 comprises 17 residues. Trimming took 4 bases from V and 0 from J; bases not matched to a gene: 8. The CDR3 DNA is TGTGCCAGCAGCCCCCAAGAGGACAGGGCAACTAATGAAAAACTGTTTTTT. Translation gives CASSPQEDRATNEKLFF.

The chain couples TRBV7-9 to TRBJ2-1; TRBD1 might be the D (5 bases). The germline V and J ends were trimmed by 5 bases and 0 bases, with 11 bases remaining between them. CDR1 is SEHNR, CDR2 FQNEAQ, per germline (reference sequence). The CDR3 length is 15 residues. CDR3 DNA sequence: TGTGCCAGCAGCCCGACAGTAAGCTCCTACAATGAGCAGTTCTTC. This codes for CASSPTVSSYNEQFF.